The 10 T cell receptor beta chains below all came from one sample that was sequenced in a study of blood T cells in healthy people across ages. A J-beta primer mix and a sample-barcoded 5' primer were used in a second PCR of about 7 to 12 cycles. One entry per CDR3 protein, called by TCRdb with MiXCR from the 5' RACE reads. The sample records around 2 million distinct CDR3 sequences, more than 35% being singletons. The sample consisted of blood. Every receptor here comes from a human donor in good health.

This clonotype was found a few times. This chain uses TRBV9 with TRBJ2-7; TRBD2 is a possible D gene (6 bases). The CDR3 runs to 13 residues. The V and J ends lost 2 bases and 7 bases respectively, with 13 bases between them. Germline CDR1 is SGDLS and CDR2 is YYNGEE. The CDR3 nucleotides read TGTGCCAGCAGCGTGGACGGGGGATGGGAGCAGTACTTC. Its protein product is CASSVDGGWEQYF.

This clonotype was detected only a few times. V is TRBV7-9 and J is TRBJ1-1; weak D call: TRBD1 (6 bases). CDR1 and CDR2 from the germline V gene are SEHNR and FQNEAQ (reference sequence). The CDR3 spans 16 residues. The germline V and J ends were trimmed by 0 bases and 4 bases, with 15 bases remaining between them. CDR3 in amino acids: CASSLASPGAGTEAFF. CDR3 bases: TGTGCCAGCAGCTTAGCTAGCCCGGGGGCCGGCACTGAAGCTTTCTTT.

The CDR3 nucleotides read TGCAGCGTTGGGGGATGGGGCGGCGAGCAGTACTTC. This gives the protein CSVGGWGGEQYF. The chain carries TRBV29-1 and TRBJ2-7, with D tentatively TRBD1 (5 bases). From germline, CDR1 is SQVTM and CDR2 ANQGSEA. This CDR3 comprises 12 residues. The V and J ends lost 4 bases and 6 bases respectively, with 13 bases between them.

The chain employs TRBV29-1 and TRBJ1-1; D is ambiguous. Trimming left V 6 bases short and J 0 bases short, with 11 bases between. CDR1 is SQVTM, CDR2 ANQGSEA, per germline. The CDR3 has 13 amino acids. The CDR3 region has the DNA TGCAGCGTAAGGGAGGCAATGAACACTGAAGCTTTCTTT. Translation gives CSVREAMNTEAFF.

This clonotype showed up just a few times. The J gene is TRBJ1-2, the V gene TRBV5-8, with D hard to call. V was clipped by 5 bases and J by 7 bases, with 21 bases between them. Germline CDR1 reads SGHTS; CDR2 reads YDEGEE. The CDR3 contains 15 residues. The CDR3 is CASSLATLRPAGYTF. CDR3 nucleotide sequence: TGTGCCAGCAGTTTAGCGACTCTAAGGCCCGCTGGCTACACCTTC.

The rearrangement joins TRBV6-5 to TRBJ2-3, with D possibly being TRBD2 (5 bases). Germline CDR1 and CDR2: MNHEY and SVGAGI. CDR3 size: 16 residues. V lost 7 bases and J 1 base, leaving 18 bases between the germline ends. In DNA, the CDR3 is TGTGCCAGCACCGCACGATTAGCGAGGGGCACAGATACGCAGTATTTT. Translation gives CASTARLARGTDTQYF.

The chain links TRBV20-1 to TRBJ1-6; D not resolved. Per the germline V gene, CDR1 is DFQATT and CDR2 is SNEGSKA (reference sequence). The CDR3 has 15 amino acids. The germline V and J ends were trimmed by 1 base and 5 bases, with 12 bases remaining between them. The CDR3 DNA reads TGCAGTGCTAGAGGGAATGAACCTAATAATTCACCCCTCCACTTT. This sequence encodes CSARGNEPNNSPLHF.

This clonotype was counted only a few times. The chain employs TRBV15 and TRBJ1-5; TRBD1 matches at 8 bases. Germline CDR1 LNHNV, CDR2 YYDKDF (reference sequence). Unmatched junction bases numbered 3, after V lost 5 bases and J lost 6 bases. This CDR3 is 13 amino acids long. In nucleotides, the CDR3 is TGTGCCACCAGCGGACAGGGCCTTCAGCCCCAGCATTTT. Translating it yields CATSGQGLQPQHF.

This sequence joins TRBV7-2 and TRBJ2-3; TRBD1 might be the D (5 bases). Trimming removed 5 bases from V and 6 bases from J, with 15 bases in between. Germline values: CDR1 SGHTA, CDR2 FQGNSA. The CDR3 length is 14 residues. The CDR3 spells CASSPDWGADTQYF. CDR3 DNA: TGTGCCAGCAGCCCCGACTGGGGCGCCGATACGCAGTATTTT.

The chain has TRBV3-1 and TRBJ2-1; tentatively, D is TRBD2 (5 bases). In germline, CDR1 is LGHDT, CDR2 YNNKEL (reference sequence). CDR3 size: 17 residues. Trimming took 3 bases from V and 4 from J, leaving 19 bases between them. DNA for the CDR3: TGTGCCAGCAGCCAGCCACTAGGGAGCGCAGGATACAATGAGCAGTTCTTC. It translates to CASSQPLGSAGYNEQFF.